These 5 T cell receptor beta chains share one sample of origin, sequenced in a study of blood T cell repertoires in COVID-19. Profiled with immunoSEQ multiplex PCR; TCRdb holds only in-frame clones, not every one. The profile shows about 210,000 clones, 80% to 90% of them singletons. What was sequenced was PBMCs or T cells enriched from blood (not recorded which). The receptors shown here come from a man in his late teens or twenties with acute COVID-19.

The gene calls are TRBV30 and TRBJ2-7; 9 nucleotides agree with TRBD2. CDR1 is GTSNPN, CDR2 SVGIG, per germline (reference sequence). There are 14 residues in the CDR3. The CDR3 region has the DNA TGTGCTGTGGGGTTAGCGGGAGAAAACTACGAGCAGTACTTC. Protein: CAVGLAGENYEQYF.

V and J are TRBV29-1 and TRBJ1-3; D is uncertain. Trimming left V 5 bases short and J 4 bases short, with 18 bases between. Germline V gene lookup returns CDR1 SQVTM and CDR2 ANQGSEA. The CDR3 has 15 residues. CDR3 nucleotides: TGCAGCGTTTCCGGGTCCCCAGTCTCAGGAAACACCATATATTTT. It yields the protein CSVSGSPVSGNTIYF.

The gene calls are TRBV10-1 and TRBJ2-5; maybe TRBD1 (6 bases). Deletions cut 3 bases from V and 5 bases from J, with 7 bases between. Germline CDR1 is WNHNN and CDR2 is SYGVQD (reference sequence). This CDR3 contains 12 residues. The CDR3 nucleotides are TGCGCCAGCAGTGAAGGGGGTGAGACCCAGTACTTC. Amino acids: CASSEGGETQYF.

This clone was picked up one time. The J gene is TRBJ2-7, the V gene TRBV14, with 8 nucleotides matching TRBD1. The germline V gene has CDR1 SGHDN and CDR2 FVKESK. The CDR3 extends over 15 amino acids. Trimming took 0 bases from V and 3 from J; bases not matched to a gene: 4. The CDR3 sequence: CASSQDLGQGYEQYF. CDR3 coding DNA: TGTGCCAGCAGCCAAGATCTTGGACAGGGCTACGAGCAGTACTTC.

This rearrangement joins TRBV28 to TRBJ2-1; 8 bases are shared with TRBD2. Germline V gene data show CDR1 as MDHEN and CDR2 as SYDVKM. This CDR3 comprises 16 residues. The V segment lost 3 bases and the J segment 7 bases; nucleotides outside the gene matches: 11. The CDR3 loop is CASSFNERGRSNEQFF. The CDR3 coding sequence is TGTGCCAGCAGTTTCAACGAACGCGGGAGGTCGAATGAGCAGTTCTTC.